Below, 24 T cell receptor beta chains from the same sample are listed, as sequenced in a study of blood T cells in healthy people across ages. With a J-beta primer mix and a sample-barcoded 5' primer, a second PCR ran about 7 to 12 cycles. TCRdb fed the 5' RACE reads into MiXCR, producing one record per CDR3 protein. The sample yields 600,000 or so distinct CDR3 sequences, 25% to 35% seen once. Sequencing was performed on blood. These receptors came from a woman over 75 in good health.

The rearrangement links TRBV5-1 to TRBJ2-3, with D possibly called TRBD1 or TRBD2 (6 bases each). The CDR3 runs 14 residues. Per germline, CDR1 SGHRS and CDR2 YFSETQ. Between the trimmed V and J ends, which lost 5 bases and 2 bases, there was a span of 12 bases. The CDR3 DNA reads TGCGCCAGCAGATCGGGGGCCTCCACAGATACGCAGTATTTT. Its translation is CASRSGASTDTQYF.

Worth noting for this clonotype: An end of the junction differs from the germline gene, which may be a read error. V and J are TRBV4-3 and TRBJ1-5, with 7 bases aligning to TRBD1. Germline V gene data show CDR1 as LGHNA and CDR2 as YSLEER. This CDR3 spans 15 amino acids. The CDR3, as DNA: TGCGCCAGCAGCCAAGAACGGCAGGGGGACCAGCCCCGGCATTTT. It codes for CASSQERQGDQPRHF.

The chain joins TRBV20-1 to TRBJ2-1, with 8 bases aligning to TRBD2. CDR3 length equals 14 residues. The V and J ends lost 6 bases and 9 bases, in that order; junction bases with no gene match: 13. Germline V gene sequence: CDR1 DFQATT, CDR2 SNEGSKA (reference sequence). CDR3 bases: TGCAGTGCCCCACGTCGGGCGGGGGGAACTGAGCAGTTCTTC. The encoded protein is CSAPRRAGGTEQFF.

This clonotype turned up a few times. V and J are TRBV7-3 and TRBJ2-2; 14 nucleotides align to TRBD2. The CDR3 sequence is 19 residues long. Germline CDR1 and CDR2: SGHTA and FQGTGA. J gave up 3 bases and V 5 bases, and 11 bases lay outside the gene matches. CDR3 protein: CASSPPGTSGGLDTGELFF. As DNA, the CDR3 is TGTGCCAGCAGCCCACCCGGGACTAGCGGGGGCTTGGACACCGGGGAGCTGTTTTTT.

This clonotype was counted many times. V is TRBV6-5 and J is TRBJ2-3, with 15 bases aligning to TRBD2. This CDR3 contains 18 residues. In germline, CDR1 is MNHEY, CDR2 SVGAGI. The V segment lost 3 bases and the J segment 2 bases; nucleotides outside the gene matches: 6. The CDR3 sequence is CASSYGTSGGRATDTQYF. The CDR3 DNA is TGTGCCAGCAGTTATGGGACTAGCGGGGGGAGGGCCACAGATACGCAGTATTTT.

This clonotype was found a few times. A much larger clone differs from this one at a single base, so this may be a read error. CDR3 in amino acids: CVSTTGLSTDTQYF. The CDR3 coding sequence is TGTGTCAGCACCACTGGACTATCCACAGATACGCAGTATTTT. The gene calls are TRBV7-3 and TRBJ2-3; D is perhaps TRBD2 (6 bases). The CDR3 is made up of 14 amino acids. Germline V lookup: CDR1 SGHTA, CDR2 FQGTGA.

The CDR3, as DNA: TGCGCCAGCAGCAGCGGACATGCAACTAATGAAAAACTGTTTTTT. Amino acid sequence: CASSSGHATNEKLFF. V is TRBV5-1 and J is TRBJ1-4; D is perhaps TRBD1 (5 bases). Looked up from germline, CDR1 is SGHRS and CDR2 is YFSETQ. Trimming left V 4 bases short and J 0 bases short, with 10 bases between. This CDR3 contains 15 residues.

The genes are TRBV4-1 and TRBJ2-5; the D gene is possibly TRBD1 (5 bases). The V gene's germline CDR1 is MGHRA and CDR2 YSYEKL. V was pared by 4 bases and J by 1 base, with 10 bases between. The CDR3 is 14 amino acids. CDR3 loop: CASSPTARQETQYF. The CDR3 DNA follows: TGCGCCAGCAGCCCGACAGCCCGCCAAGAGACCCAGTACTTC.

The V call is TRBV5-1, the J call TRBJ2-1, with 8 bases matching TRBD2. The closer fit of TRBJ2-7 to the DNA end suggests the J call may be wrong. The CDR3 has 17 amino acids. Looked up from germline, CDR1 is SGHRS and CDR2 is YFSETQ. The CDR3: CASSLGSGGSSYNEQYF. The CDR3 region has the DNA TGCGCCAGCAGCTTGGGGAGCGGGGGTTCCTCCTACAATGAGCAGTACTTC.

Note on this clonotype: Lacking the conserved final phenylalanine or tryptophan, this CDR3 likely reflects a read error. No DNA is shown, since the ends of the CDR3 on it are uncertain; the CDR3 is the one TCRdb lists. This chain joins TRBV12-3 or TRBV12-4 and TRBJ2-5. The CDR3 has 15 amino acids, counting both end residues. The CDR3 sequence: CASSLGLNYGYTFGS.

Points on this clonotype: A much bigger clone sits one base away, suggesting this may be a read error. The gene calls are TRBV6-5 and TRBJ2-7, with 10 bases lining up with TRBD1. The CDR3 totals 14 residues. CDR1 is MNHEY and CDR2 is SVGAGI in the germline V gene. The ends lost 8 bases at V and 7 bases at J; junction bases unmatched: 11. The CDR3 region has the DNA TGTGCCAGCGCGACAGGGGGCAATGTGGATGAGCAGTACTTC. Its protein product is CASATGGNVDEQYF.

This clonotype was counted a few times. This sequence joins TRBV6-1 and TRBJ2-1; 7 positions match TRBD1. Losses at the gene ends were 5 bases for V and 2 bases for J; bases not matched to a gene: 12. Germline CDR1 reads MNHNS; CDR2 reads SASEGT. This CDR3 is built from 17 residues. The DNA for the CDR3 is TGTGCCAGCAGTATCCCCAAGAGGGGGACAGCCTACAATGAGCAGTTCTTC. This encodes CASSIPKRGTAYNEQFF.

This clonotype occurred many times. J is TRBJ1-2 and V is TRBV6-5; no reliable D call. The germline V gene has CDR1 MNHEY and CDR2 SVGAGI. Trimming took 5 bases from V and 0 from J, leaving 10 bases between them. This CDR3 spans 14 amino acids. The CDR3 is CASSLLGSNYGYTF. The CDR3 coding sequence is TGTGCCAGCAGTCTCCTAGGGTCTAACTATGGCTACACCTTC.

For this clonotype: Because it lacks the conserved phenylalanine or tryptophan at the end, this CDR3 is likely a read error. DNA for the CDR3: TGCAGCGCCGACCTCAGGGGGCTCGGGGAGACCCAGTACTCC. The encoded protein is CSADLRGLGETQYS. The rearrangement joins TRBV29-1 to TRBJ2-7; 8 nucleotides line up with TRBD1. The J call may be wrong; the DNA end is better matched by TRBJ2-5. The CDR3 totals 14 residues. Germline CDR1 and CDR2: SQVTM and ANQGSEA.

This clonotype was detected ten times or more. This chain links TRBV5-1 with TRBJ2-1; TRBD2 might be the D (5 bases). The CDR3 extends over 14 amino acids. CDR1 is SGHRS, CDR2 YFSETQ, per germline. V gave up 0 bases and J gave up 9 bases, with 13 bases separating them. The CDR3 protein is CASSLGRAAREQFF. CDR3 nucleotides: TGCGCCAGCAGCTTGGGGCGGGCTGCACGTGAGCAGTTCTTC.

This clonotype turned up a few times. Given a much more abundant clone one base away, this may be a read error. The chain employs TRBV27 and TRBJ2-1, with TRBD2 matching over 8 bases. TRBJ2-7 matches the DNA end more closely, so the J call is doubtful. CDR3 length: 16 residues. The germline gives CDR1 MNHEY, CDR2 SMNVEV (reference sequence). The CDR3 loop is CASSRVSGASYNEQYF. CDR3 sequence (DNA): TGTGCCAGCAGTCGGGTTAGCGGGGCCTCCTACAATGAGCAGTACTTC.

V usage is TRBV3-1 and J usage is TRBJ2-2; TRBD1 matches 7 bases. The germline V gene has CDR1 LGHDT and CDR2 YNNKEL (reference sequence). This CDR3 is built from 16 residues. The V and J ends lost 3 bases and 7 bases, in that order; junction bases with no gene match: 11. The DNA for the CDR3 is TGTGCCAGCAGCCAGCTTAGACAGGGTTTGGACGGGGAGCTGTTTTTT. The encoded protein is CASSQLRQGLDGELFF. Full variable domain (missing parts from reference TRBV3-1 and TRBJ2-2): DTAVSQTPKYLVTQMGNDKSIKCEQNLGHDTMYWYKQDSKKFLKIMFSYNNKELIINETVPNRFSPKSPDKAHLNLHINSLELGDSAVYFCASSQLRQGLDGELFFGEGSRLTVL.

V and J are TRBV9 and TRBJ1-2; D uncertain. Trimming removed 5 bases at V and 3 bases at J, with 11 bases between. This CDR3 comprises 13 residues. Germline CDR1 and CDR2: SGDLS and YYNGEE. The DNA for the CDR3 is TGTGCCAGCAGTCTTCGACTGCACTATGGCTACACCTTC. This encodes CASSLRLHYGYTF.

Details on this clonotype: Possible read error: a much larger clone is one base away. It is likely a read error, because the conserved phenylalanine at the end of the CDR3 is missing. This chain connects TRBV7-3 to TRBJ2-3; D remains unclear. Trimming shortened V by 6 bases and J by 5 bases, and 9 bases separated the two germline ends. CDR3 length: 12 amino acids. Germline lookup yields CDR1 SGHTA and CDR2 FQGTGA. The CDR3 DNA reads TGTGCCAGCAGTCCTACCGGAGATACGCAGTATTGT. Protein sequence: CASSPTGDTQYC.

This clonotype was counted many times. The chain uses TRBV12-3 or TRBV12-4 and TRBJ2-7, with 7 bases matching TRBD1. J was trimmed by 1 base and V by 5 bases; bases with no gene match: 8. This CDR3 spans 15 amino acids. The CDR3 region is CASSKPGTESYEQYF. For the CDR3, the DNA is TGTGCCAGCAGTAAACCCGGGACAGAGTCCTACGAGCAGTACTTC.

This clonotype was found many times. V gene TRBV6-2 or TRBV6-3 combines with J gene TRBJ1-2; the D is unclear. The CDR3 has 12 amino acids. The V gene lost 2 bases and the J gene lost 8 bases, with 9 bases spanning the gap. Germline V gene data show CDR1 as MNHEY and CDR2 as SVGEGT. This CDR3 is CASSYPEVGYTF. In nucleotides, the CDR3 is TGTGCCAGCAGTTACCCCGAGGTCGGCTACACCTTC.

In this sample, this clonotype turned up once. The chain carries TRBV5-1 and TRBJ2-7; TRBD1 matches at 9 bases. The CDR3 contains 14 residues. The V segment lost 4 bases and the J segment 4 bases; nucleotides outside the gene matches: 6. CDR1 and CDR2 (germline): SGHRS, YFSETQ. The CDR3 is CASSTGTGLYEQYF. CDR3 nucleotides: TGCGCCAGCAGCACCGGGACAGGGCTGTACGAGCAGTACTTC.

This clonotype was counted ten times or more. The chain links TRBV7-3 to TRBJ2-7; 9 bases align to TRBD2. From germline, CDR1 is SGHTA and CDR2 FQGTGA. V shed 1 base, J shed 4 bases, and the junction held 5 bases outside the gene matches. The CDR3 has 15 amino acids. The CDR3, as DNA: TGTGCCAGCAGCTTAATGGCTAGCGGGGTATACGAGCAGTACTTC. Translating it yields CASSLMASGVYEQYF.

As for this clonotype: With a much larger clone just one base away, this may be a read error. The chain has TRBV11-2 and TRBJ2-5; D is possibly TRBD1 (5 bases). The CDR3 has 18 amino acids. The V gene's germline CDR1 is SGHAT and CDR2 FQNNGV. CDR3 DNA sequence: TGTGCCGGCAGCTTAGGGGCTATCGCTGCCTCCGCCTACAATGAGCAGTACTTC. Protein product: CAGSLGAIAASAYNEQYF.